The 2 T cell receptor beta chains below come from one sample, sequenced in a study of cytomegalovirus exposure and HLA in healthy donors. With 60 Vbeta and 13 Jbeta primers, the PCR was carried out. Sequencing was performed with immunoSEQ multiplex PCR; in TCRdb, only in-frame clones are kept and a portion is missing. The sample carries around 190,000 clones, approximately 86% recorded once. What was sequenced was PBMCs. The receptors stem from a woman under 30 in good health and CMV-seronegative.

The chain has TRBV25-1 and TRBJ1-2, with 10 bases lining up with TRBD1. The junction had 2 bases not matched to a gene; V was cut back by 2 bases and J by 5 bases. This CDR3 region has 14 residues. The germline V gene encodes CDR1 MGHDK and CDR2 SYGVNS. In nucleotides, the CDR3 is TGTGCCAGCAGTGAACTGGGACAGGGGTATGGCTACACCTTC. It translates to CASSELGQGYGYTF.

The CDR3 region is CASSVHGNTEAFF. In nucleotides, the CDR3 is TGTGCCAGCAGCGTCCACGGGAACACTGAAGCTTTCTTT. The chain links TRBV9 to TRBJ1-1; D is unclear. V was pared by 2 bases and J by 1 base, with 6 bases between. The V gene's germline CDR1 is SGDLS and CDR2 YYNGEE. The CDR3 totals 13 residues.